This TCR beta chain was identified in a study of shared clonotypes between healthy human individuals. Study-level results: Estimated richness was generally greater in naive than memory subsets. Sampling covered blood only; tissue repertoires likely differ. The study drew on few donors, limiting represented genetic and exposure-history diversity.

TCRdb keeps only in-frame clones here, not all; method: immunoSEQ multiplex PCR. The table includes some 1,100,000 clones, approximately 80% detected once. V lost 0 bases and J lost 0, with 9 bases in between. There are 14 residues in the CDR3. CDR1 is GTSNPN and CDR2 is SVGIG in the germline V gene (reference sequence). Free of recent acute infections or vaccinations, the donors were healthy HIV-negative adults. About this clone: Its antigen is not known. The same CDR3 also results from other DNA sequences found in this sample.

The sample taken for sequencing was memory CD4+ T cells from PBMCs. Documented subset: CD45RA-negative fraction. The rearrangement links TRBV30 to TRBJ2-7; weak D call: TRBD2 (6 bases). The receptor comes from a man aged 18 to 30 in good health. Some clones in this sample may be carry-over from other donors' samples. The CDR3 DNA reads as TGTGCCTGGAGTGTACTTAGCGGCTCCTACGAGCAGTACTTC. Encoded protein: CAWSVLSGSYEQYF. The complete variable domain, with remaining parts taken from reference TRBV30 and TRBJ2-7, reads SQTIHQWPATLVQPVGSPLSLECTVEGTSNPNLYWYRQAAGRGLQLLFYSVGIGQISSEVPQNLSASRPQDRQFILSSKKLLLSDSGFYLCAWSVLSGSYEQYFGPGTRLTVT.